The entry below gives a single TCR beta chain sequence along with its context. As yet, its antigen is unknown. Germline CDR1 and CDR2: LNHDA and SQIVND (reference sequence). The CDR3 has 10 amino acids. Between the trimmed V and J ends, which lost 3 bases and 6 bases, there was a span of 3 bases. This sample is part of a study of T cell responses to AZD1222 COVID-19 vaccine. General study findings and limits: Regions left unmutated in variants are reportedly the target of nearly half of spike-specific TCRs. Donors were largely white British and mainly female; clonal diversity was possibly underestimated. The study found vaccine-associated CD4 TCRs spanning spike, dominant at 160-218 and 743-854.

Sequencing was performed with immunoSEQ multiplex PCR; in TCRdb, only in-frame clones are kept and a portion is missing. The sample lists about 150,000 clones, approximately 92% seen once, with 2.5% to 4% in the top ten. Second doses at about 4 or about 12 weeks were pooled. The sequence came from an adult who received the AZD1222 COVID-19 vaccine. V is TRBV19 and J is TRBJ2-7; D is uncertain. The sample here was peripheral blood, taken 28 days after the second AZD1222 dose. The CDR3 region is CASSIGEQYF. The CDR3 coding sequence is TGTGCCAGTAGTATCGGCGAGCAGTACTTC.